This TCR beta chain stems from a study of T cells in Graves' hyperthyroidism and ophthalmopathy. Whole-study results and caveats: From stable hyperthyroidism, ophthalmopathy was separated by a 13 V-J model.

Germline V gene sequence: CDR1 SGHRS, CDR2 YFSETQ. The CDR3 has 15 amino acids. V lost 0 bases, J lost 0 bases, and 10 bases lay in between. Using RNA transcripts as the source, TCR beta CDR3 regions were amplified. RT-PCR in the first round (using the HTBI primer set) targeted the TCR CDR3. TCRdb re-called the multiplex PCR reads through MiXCR, storing one row per CDR3 protein. The sample lists more than 500,000 distinct CDR3 sequences, about 45% occurring once. This clonotype was observed many times. Its antigen remains unknown. The rearrangement joins TRBV5-1 to TRBJ2-7; D unresolved. The sequencing input was peripheral blood or thyroid tissue (not recorded which). The source of this sequence is an adult woman with Graves' disease, either hyperthyroidism or ophthalmopathy (not recorded which). CDR3 residues: CASSLVPVHSYEQYF. The CDR3 DNA is TGCGCCAGCAGCTTGGTACCAGTCCACTCCTACGAGCAGTACTTC.